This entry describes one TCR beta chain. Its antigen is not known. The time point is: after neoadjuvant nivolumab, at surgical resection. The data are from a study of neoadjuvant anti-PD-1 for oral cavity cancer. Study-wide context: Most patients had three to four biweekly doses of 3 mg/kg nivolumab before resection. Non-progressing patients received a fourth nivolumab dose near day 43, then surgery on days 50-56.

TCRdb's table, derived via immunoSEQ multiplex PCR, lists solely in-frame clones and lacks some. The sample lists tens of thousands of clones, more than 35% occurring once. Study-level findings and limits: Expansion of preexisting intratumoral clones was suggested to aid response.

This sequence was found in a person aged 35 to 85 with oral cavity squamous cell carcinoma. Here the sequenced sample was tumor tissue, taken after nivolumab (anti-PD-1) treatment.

Written as DNA, the CDR3 is TGCGCCAGCAGCTTGGCCGATCACGGGGGCAGGGACTATGGCTACACCTTC. Its protein is CASSLADHGGRDYGYTF. The chain carries TRBV5-1 and TRBJ1-2; D might be TRBD1 (6 bases). Germline V CDR1 and CDR2: SGHRS, YFSETQ. The CDR3 is 17 residues long. The germline V and J ends were trimmed by 0 bases and 3 bases, with 18 bases remaining between them.